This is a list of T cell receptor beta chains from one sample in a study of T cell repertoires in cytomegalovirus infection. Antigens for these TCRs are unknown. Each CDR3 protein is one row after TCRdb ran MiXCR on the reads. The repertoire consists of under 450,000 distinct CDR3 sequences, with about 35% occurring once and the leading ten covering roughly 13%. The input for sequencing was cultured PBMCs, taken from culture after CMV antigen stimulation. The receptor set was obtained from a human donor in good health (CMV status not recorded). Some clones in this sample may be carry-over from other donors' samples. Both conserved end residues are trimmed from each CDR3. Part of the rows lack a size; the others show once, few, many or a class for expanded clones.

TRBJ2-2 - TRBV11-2 ASGRGATGELF
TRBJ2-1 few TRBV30 AWSVRDHNEQF
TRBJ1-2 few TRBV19 ASSRMDRILHYGYT
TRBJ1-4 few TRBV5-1 ASSPGDRGIDEKLF
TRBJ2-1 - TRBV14 ASSQVPGLAGMNEQF
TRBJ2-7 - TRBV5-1 ASSRGTTPYEQY
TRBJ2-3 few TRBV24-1 ATSVTGLPDTQY
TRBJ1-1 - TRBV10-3 AIRPPRENTEAF
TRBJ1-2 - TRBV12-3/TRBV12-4 ASSLGHRNYGYT
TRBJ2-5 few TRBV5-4 ASSNPEGWKTQY
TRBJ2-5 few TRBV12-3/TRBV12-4 ASSPPLRGVETQY
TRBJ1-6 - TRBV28 ASRMDIYNSPLH
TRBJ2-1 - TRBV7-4 ASSSESGRESEQF
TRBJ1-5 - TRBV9 ASSVGGQGNQPQH
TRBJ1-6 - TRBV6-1 ASSVRDRDFSPLH
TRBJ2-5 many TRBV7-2 ASSFLAAQETQY
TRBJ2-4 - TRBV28 ASNVLAGGKNIQY
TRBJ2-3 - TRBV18 ASSPERERDTQY
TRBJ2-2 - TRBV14 ASSHRVNTGELF
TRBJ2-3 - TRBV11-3 ASSWTSGWASTDTQY
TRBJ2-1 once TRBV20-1 SARAEILGSNNEQF
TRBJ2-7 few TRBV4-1 ASSRMTSGRYEQY
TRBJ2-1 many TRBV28 ASSFAREGWNEQF